A selection of T cell receptor beta chains follows, all from one sample in a study of shared clonotypes between healthy human individuals. TCRdb keeps only in-frame clones here, not all; method: immunoSEQ multiplex PCR. The sample has 190,000 or so clones, approximately 62% seen once. What was sequenced was memory CD4+ T cells sorted from blood. The receptor set was obtained from a man between 25 and 39 years old in good health. CDR3s include the opening cysteine and the closing phenylalanine or tryptophan. The D gene is left open where the match is weak. Only some rows state a clone size, as once, few, many or a class for expanded clones.

>once|.|TRBJ2-2|TRBV10-2
TGCGCCAGCAGGATGCAGGGGGGTTACGCCGGGGAGCTGTTTTTT
CASRMQGGYAGELFF
>.|.|TRBJ2-7|TRBV25-1
TGTGCCAGCAGTCTAGGACAAACCTCCTACGAGCAGTACTTC
CASSLGQTSYEQYF
>.|.|TRBJ2-1|TRBV7-7
TGTGCCAGCAGTCCCCGGGCTCAGCGAGGCTACAATGAGCAGTTCTTC
CASSPRAQRGYNEQFF
>many|.|TRBJ2-6|TRBV9
TGTGCCAGCAGCGCCACACAGGGTTCTGGGGCCAACGTCCTGACTTTC
CASSATQGSGANVLTF
>.|.|TRBJ2-1|TRBV11-2
TGTGCCAGCAGCTTAGATCTGGGAGCCTACAATGAGCAGTTCTTC
CASSLDLGAYNEQFF
>.|.|TRBJ2-1|TRBV9
TGTGCCAGCAGCGTAGGGGTTGTTGAGGACAATGAGCAGTTCTTC
CASSVGVVEDNEQFF
>.|.|TRBJ2-3|TRBV5-1
TGCGCCAGCAGCTTGGATAGGGAACTCAGCACAGATACGCAGTATTTT
CASSLDRELSTDTQYF
>.|.|TRBJ1-4|TRBV11-2
TGTGCCAGCAGCTTACGGGGACTAACTAATGAAAAACTGTTTTTT
CASSLRGLTNEKLFF
>.|TRBD2|TRBJ2-1|TRBV7-9
TGTGCCGCATACGTCACTAGCGGTTCTTACAATGAGCAGTTCTTC
CAAYVTSGSYNEQFF
>.|TRBD2|TRBJ2-1|TRBV4-1
TGCGCCAGCAGCCAGGAAGCGGGAGGGCCCGGCAATGAGCAGTTCTTC
CASSQEAGGPGNEQFF
>.|.|TRBJ2-5|TRBV7-9
TGTGCCAGCAGCTCCTGGACTGCTCAAGAGACCCAGTACTTC
CASSSWTAQETQYF
>.|TRBD2|TRBJ2-3|TRBV7-8
TGTGCCAGCAGCCGAGCGGGACTAGCGGGTCCCACCACAGATACGCAGTATTTT
CASSRAGLAGPTTDTQYF
>.|.|TRBJ2-7|TRBV11-2
TGTGCCAGCAGCTTAAGGCGCCCAGCTTACGAGCAGTACTTC
CASSLRRPAYEQYF
>.|TRBD2|TRBJ2-5|TRBV14
TGTGCCAGCAGCCAAGTCGCGGGGGGCGGAGGGACCCAGTACTTC
CASSQVAGGGGTQYF
>.|TRBD1|TRBJ2-2|TRBV7-8
TGTGCCAGCAGCGCACAGGGGTCTGACACCGGGGAGCTGTTTTTT
CASSAQGSDTGELFF
>.|.|TRBJ1-2|TRBV6-1
TGTGCCAGCAGTGAAGTGACATATCGTCTCTACACCTTC
CASSEVTYRLYTF
>.|TRBD2|TRBJ2-5|TRBV29-1
TGCAGCGTTGGGCTAGCGGGAGGGCACCAAGAGACCCAGTACTTC
CSVGLAGGHQETQYF